This TCR beta chain stems from a study of T cells in Graves' hyperthyroidism and ophthalmopathy. Across the study: Staff took peripheral blood when the initial diagnosis was made, before any treatment began.

This CDR3 has 16 amino acids. The germline CDR1 and CDR2 sequences are DFQATT and SNEGSKA (reference sequence). V lost 0 bases to trimming and J lost 5 bases, with 17 bases between them. Authors of the study amplified TCR beta CDR3 regions from RNA transcripts. The HTBI primer set served for first-round RT-PCR of the TCR CDR3. TCRdb reprocessed the multiplex PCR reads with MiXCR, giving one entry per CDR3 protein. The data hold 530,000 or so distinct CDR3 sequences, with roughly 18% observed a single time. Findings and caveats of the study: Ophthalmopathy could be told apart from stable hyperthyroidism with a 13 V-J model. Blood samples included most of the expanded thyroid clonotypes exceeding 0.001. Model output signaled ophthalmopathy a median roughly six months ahead of onset.

To note about this clonotype: The antigen is unknown.

Sequenced material: blood. The receptor comes from a woman between 18 and 30 years old with Graves' ophthalmopathy. The chain employs TRBV20-1 and TRBJ1-5; D is possibly TRBD1 (5 bases). As DNA, the CDR3 is TGCAGTGCTAGAGATCCTGGACCTGGGGCCGATCAGCCCCAGCATTTT. This sequence encodes CSARDPGPGADQPQHF.